This passage covers 26 T cell receptor beta chains from one sample sequenced in a study of beta chain features in type 1 diabetes. Isolated RNA was reverse transcribed in full, so expressed TCRB transcripts were sequenced. Profiling relied on immunoSEQ multiplex PCR, and the TCRdb table lists in-frame clones only, not all of them. The sample has 450,000 to 550,000 clones, approximately 28% seen once. The specimen sequenced was naive CD4+ T cells from blood. These TCRs come from a man younger than 35 in good health.

The chain couples TRBV14 to TRBJ2-6; 7 nucleotides align to TRBD2. CDR3 length: 18 residues. V shed 2 bases, J shed 2 bases, and the junction held 9 bases outside the gene matches. Looked up from germline, CDR1 is SGHDN and CDR2 is FVKESK. Written as DNA, the CDR3 is TGTGCCAGCAGCCAACAGAGGGAGGGCCCTCCTGGGGCCAACGTCCTGACTTTC. This sequence encodes CASSQQREGPPGANVLTF.

V gene TRBV7-2 combines with J gene TRBJ2-7, with TRBD1 as a possible D gene (6 bases). Per the germline V gene, CDR1 is SGHTA and CDR2 is FQGNSA. The V and J ends lost 1 base and 4 bases respectively, with 11 bases between them. This CDR3 is 14 amino acids long. CDR3 amino acids: CASSLVGQQYEQYF. The DNA of the CDR3 is TGTGCCAGCAGCTTAGTCGGACAGCAATACGAGCAGTACTTC.

V and J are TRBV30 and TRBJ2-1, with D possibly called TRBD1 or TRBD2 (5 bases each). This CDR3 has 14 residues. Germline CDR1 and CDR2: GTSNPN and SVGIG (reference sequence). V lost 0 bases, J lost 7 bases, and 13 bases lay in between. The CDR3 bases are TGTGCCTGGAGTGTACTAGAGGGACGGAATGAGCAGTTCTTC. Its translation is CAWSVLEGRNEQFF.

This clone appeared a few times. The chain is built from TRBV27 and TRBJ2-6, with unresolved D. V was cut by 6 bases and J by 0 bases, with 6 bases left in between. Germline loops: CDR1 MNHEY, CDR2 SMNVEV (reference sequence). This CDR3 is 14 amino acids long. The CDR3 DNA reads as TGTGCCAGCAGGGAGTTCTCTGGGGCCAACGTCCTGACTTTC. Translation gives CASREFSGANVLTF.

The chain has TRBV14 and TRBJ2-3, with D uncertain. Per germline, CDR1 SGHDN and CDR2 FVKESK. Between the trimmed V and J ends, which lost 1 base and 6 bases, there was a span of 11 bases. The CDR3 has 14 amino acids. The chain's CDR3 is CASSQGSLQDTQYF. CDR3 DNA sequence: TGTGCCAGCAGCCAAGGTTCACTCCAGGATACGCAGTATTTT.

V and J are TRBV18 and TRBJ2-7, with 7 bases fitting TRBD1. Trimming took 2 bases from V and 9 from J; bases not matched to a gene: 10. The CDR3 covers 14 residues. In germline, CDR1 is KGHSH, CDR2 LQKENI. CDR3 DNA: TGTGCCAGCTCACCAGCCGGGACAGAATTAGGGCAGTACTTC. It is translated as CASSPAGTELGQYF. The whole variable domain, remainder taken from reference TRBV18 and TRBJ2-7, is NAGVMQNPRHLVRRRGQEARLRCSPMKGHSHVYWYRQLPEEGLKFMVYLQKENIIDESGMPKERFSAEFPKEGPSILRIQQVVRGDSAAYFCASSPAGTELGQYFGPGTRLTVT.

The rearrangement joins TRBV2 to TRBJ2-1; 14 nucleotides align to TRBD2. Germline CDR1 reads SNHLY; CDR2 reads FYNNEI. This CDR3 is 14 amino acids long. With V trimmed by 9 bases and J by 9 bases, 7 bases remained unmatched. The CDR3 DNA sequence: TGTGCCAGTAGGGGACTAGCGGGAGTTTTTGAGCAGTTCTTC. Translated, it gives CASRGLAGVFEQFF. The full variable domain, with the rest looked up from reference TRBV2 and TRBJ2-1, is EPEVTQTPSHQVTQMGQEVILRCVPISNHLYFYWYRQILGQKVEFLVSFYNNEISEKSEIFDDQFSVERPDGSNFTLKIRSTKLEDSAMYFCASRGLAGVFEQFFGPGTRLTVL.

This chain uses TRBV19 with TRBJ2-1; D uncertain. V was cut by 0 bases and J by 4 bases, with 7 bases left in between. The germline CDR1 and CDR2 sequences are LNHDA and SQIVND (reference sequence). The CDR3 extends over 14 amino acids. CDR3 DNA: TGTGCCAGTAGTATAGAGGCAGGTTACAATGAGCAGTTCTTC. The encoded protein is CASSIEAGYNEQFF.

This clone was seen only a few times. V and J are TRBV18 and TRBJ2-5; 9 bases are shared with TRBD1. Germline CDR1 KGHSH, CDR2 LQKENI. The CDR3 extends over 14 amino acids. After removal of 3 bases from V and 5 bases from J, the junction contained 4 bases not matched to a gene. CDR3 sequence reads: CASSPRTGDETQYF. The CDR3 DNA reads TGTGCCAGCTCACCCCGGACAGGGGACGAGACCCAGTACTTC.

This clone was observed a handful of times. The chain recombines TRBV4-2 with TRBJ2-3; possibly TRBD2 for D (6 bases). CDR1 is LGHNA, CDR2 YNFKEQ, per germline. V was pared by 4 bases and J by 1 base, with 12 bases between. There are 15 residues in the CDR3. The CDR3: CASSPGGLGTDTQYF. The CDR3, as DNA: TGTGCCAGCAGCCCTGGAGGGCTGGGCACAGATACGCAGTATTTT.

There are a few counts of this clone. The gene calls are TRBV9 and TRBJ2-3, with no clear D. The V gene lost 0 bases and the J gene lost 8 bases, with 16 bases spanning the gap. The CDR3 runs to 15 residues. Germline V gene data show CDR1 as SGDLS and CDR2 as YYNGEE. CDR3 loop: CASSVDPSFQVTQYF. The CDR3 coding sequence is TGTGCCAGCAGCGTAGACCCCTCCTTTCAGGTTACGCAGTATTTT.

The rearrangement joins TRBV28 to TRBJ2-5, with 7 bases aligning to TRBD1. V dropped 6 bases and J dropped 3; count of bases not matched to a gene: 4. The CDR3 has 13 amino acids. CDR1 is MDHEN and CDR2 is SYDVKM in the germline V gene. CDR3 sequence reads: CASREQGKETQYF. CDR3 in DNA: TGTGCCAGCAGGGAACAGGGGAAAGAGACCCAGTACTTC.

This clone was detected only a few times. The V call is TRBV29-1, the J call TRBJ1-2, with unresolved D. Germline CDR1 reads SQVTM; CDR2 reads ANQGSEA. V shed 7 bases and J shed 3 bases, with 6 bases lying between them. The CDR3 is 10 amino acids. The CDR3 DNA reads as TGCAGCGCTCTTTACTATGGCTACACCTTC. Translated: CSALYYGYTF.

This clone turned up a few times. The chain joins TRBV29-1 to TRBJ2-3; D ambiguous. Trimming removed 5 bases at V and 6 bases at J, with 15 bases between. The CDR3 consists of 13 residues. Germline CDR1 reads SQVTM; CDR2 reads ANQGSEA. The CDR3 region is CSVKLGSGDTQYF. As DNA, the CDR3 is TGCAGCGTTAAGCTCGGGTCTGGGGATACGCAGTATTTT.

This clone was counted only a few times. This chain uses TRBV29-1 with TRBJ1-2; D is undetermined. The CDR3 is 14 amino acids. Germline V gene data show CDR1 as SQVTM and CDR2 as ANQGSEA. V was pared by 3 bases and J by 5 bases, with 16 bases between. The CDR3 nucleotides are TGCAGCGTTGAGAGGGCCCGGGGAGGTTATGGCTACACCTTC. It encodes CSVERARGGYGYTF.

This clone was observed a handful of times. The chain links TRBV4-2 to TRBJ2-2; 8 bases agree with TRBD1. Germline assignment: CDR1 LGHNA and CDR2 YNFKEQ. The junction had 4 bases not matched to a gene; V was cut back by 1 base and J by 3 bases. The CDR3 has 16 amino acids. CDR3 DNA: TGTGCCAGCAGCCAAGTGGACAGGGTATACACCGGGGAGCTGTTTTTT. As protein: CASSQVDRVYTGELFF.

J is TRBJ2-4 and V is TRBV30; D ambiguous. V lost 2 bases to trimming and J lost 6 bases, with 8 bases between them. Per the germline V gene, CDR1 is GTSNPN and CDR2 is SVGIG (reference sequence). This CDR3 has 12 residues. The DNA for the CDR3 is TGTGCCTGGAGTTTTGGGCGAAACATTCAGTACTTC. This translates into CAWSFGRNIQYF.

The table lists this clone with a few counts. The gene calls are TRBV12-5 and TRBJ1-2; 7 bases are a match to TRBD1. CDR1 and CDR2 from the germline V gene are LGHNT and FRNRAP. V lost 1 base and J lost 8; bases outside the gene matches: 4. The CDR3 has 13 amino acids. CDR3 loop: CASGLGQGRGYTF. The CDR3 DNA reads TGTGCTAGTGGTTTGGGACAGGGAAGAGGCTACACCTTC. The full variable domain, its missing parts supplied by reference TRBV12-5 and TRBJ1-2, is DARVTQTPRHKVTEMGQEVTMRCQPILGHNTVFWYRQTMMQGLELLAYFRNRAPLDDSGMPKDRFSAEMPDATLATLKIQPSEPRDSAVYFCASGLGQGRGYTFGSGTRLTVV.

The chain recombines TRBV7-9 with TRBJ1-1, with D unresolved. This CDR3 comprises 14 residues. Looked up from germline, CDR1 is SEHNR and CDR2 is FQNEAQ (reference sequence). V was pared by 0 bases and J by 4 bases, with 9 bases between. CDR3 loop: CASSLAPLSTEAFF. The DNA of the CDR3 is TGTGCCAGCAGCTTAGCGCCCCTGTCCACTGAAGCTTTCTTT.

This clone was counted between two and nine times. This chain connects TRBV19 to TRBJ1-2; D is unresolved. Trimming removed 2 bases at V and 2 bases at J, with 6 bases between. The germline V gene has CDR1 LNHDA and CDR2 SQIVND (reference sequence). This CDR3 contains 13 residues. DNA of the CDR3: TGTGCCAGTAGTATATGGCAAAACTATGGCTACACCTTC. The encoded protein is CASSIWQNYGYTF.

The V gene is TRBV30, the J gene TRBJ2-7; TRBD2 matches 10 bases. V dropped 5 bases and J dropped 2; count of bases not matched to a gene: 9. Germline CDR1 reads GTSNPN; CDR2 reads SVGIG (reference sequence). The CDR3 contains 15 residues. The CDR3: CAWSLAGVGAYEQYF. In DNA form, the CDR3 reads TGTGCCTGGTCCCTAGCGGGAGTGGGGGCCTACGAGCAGTACTTC.

The chain combines TRBV9 with TRBJ2-1; D uncertain. Trimming removed 4 bases from V and 5 bases from J, with 16 bases in between. This CDR3 is 15 amino acids long. Germline assignment: CDR1 SGDLS and CDR2 YYNGEE. The CDR3 DNA reads as TGTGCCAGCAGCCCACCCCCAGCACAAAACAATGAGCAGTTCTTC. Its translation: CASSPPPAQNNEQFF.

This chain uses TRBV19 with TRBJ2-3; no clear D gene. This CDR3 is built from 13 residues. The germline V gene has CDR1 LNHDA and CDR2 SQIVND (reference sequence). V lost 3 bases and J 4 bases, leaving 8 bases between the germline ends. The CDR3 region is CASSIYFADTQYF. CDR3 sequence (DNA): TGTGCCAGTAGTATCTACTTCGCAGATACGCAGTATTTT.

The chain has TRBV29-1 and TRBJ2-5; 8 bases fit TRBD2. The ends lost 7 bases at V and 5 bases at J; junction bases unmatched: 9. From germline, CDR1 is SQVTM and CDR2 ANQGSEA. This CDR3 contains 13 residues. The CDR3 region is CSGGRLKEETQYF. In DNA form, the CDR3 reads TGCAGCGGCGGGAGGCTGAAGGAGGAGACCCAGTACTTC.

There are a few counts of this clone. The chain is built from TRBV7-6 and TRBJ2-6; D possibly uses TRBD1 or TRBD2 (5 bases each). Per germline, CDR1 SGHVS and CDR2 FNYEAQ. The germline V and J ends were trimmed by 1 base and 4 bases, with 11 bases remaining between them. This CDR3 has 16 amino acids. This chain's CDR3 is CASSLGWGSGANVLTF. CDR3 DNA: TGTGCCAGCAGCTTAGGCTGGGGGTCCGGGGCCAACGTCCTGACTTTC.

V usage is TRBV7-2 and J usage is TRBJ2-3; D could derive from TRBD1 or TRBD2 (5 bases each). CDR3 length: 13 residues. Germline V gene data show CDR1 as SGHTA and CDR2 as FQGNSA. V was shortened by 4 bases and J by 2 bases, with 7 bases between the two germline ends. Here the CDR3 DNA reads TGTGCCAGCAGCTGGGACCACACAGATACGCAGTATTTT. This encodes CASSWDHTDTQYF. The full variable domain, its missing parts supplied by reference TRBV7-2 and TRBJ2-3, is GAGVSQSPSNKVTEKGKDVELRCDPISGHTALYWYRQSLGQGLEFLIYFQGNSAPDKSGLPSDRFSAERTGGSVSTLTIQRTQQEDSAVYLCASSWDHTDTQYFGPGTRLTVL.